The T cell receptor (beta chain) described here comes from a study of persistence of HIV-infected CD4 T cells. The libraries were made with immunoSEQ version 4 in survey mode. The protocol was immunoSEQ multiplex PCR, while the TCRdb copy is restricted to in-frame clones and leaves out a portion. There are about 28,000 clones in the sample; roughly 86% occur only once, and 4.6% lies in the top ten. The stimulus was lysate of CMV-infected fibroblasts, about 10 ug/mL. Sorted nonresponding memory CD4+ T cells were CD40L-negative, CD69-negative, CD45RO-high. Before stimulation, PBMCs underwent CD8+ T cell depletion. The V gene's germline CDR1 is SGHRS and CDR2 YFSETQ. V was cut by 0 bases and J by 8 bases, with 15 bases left in between. The CDR3 is 15 residues long. With regard to this clone: Antigen specificity is unknown.

The input for sequencing was CD4+ T cells sorted from PBMCs after roughly 18-hour stimulation, taken from a patient who received antiretroviral therapy. This TCR came from an adult man with HIV who was CMV-seropositive. The chain recombines TRBV5-1 with TRBJ2-4; maybe TRBD2 (5 bases). The CDR3 loop is CASSLVRGYADIQYF. The CDR3 DNA sequence: TGCGCCAGCAGCTTGGTTCGGGGTTATGCGGACATTCAGTACTTC.